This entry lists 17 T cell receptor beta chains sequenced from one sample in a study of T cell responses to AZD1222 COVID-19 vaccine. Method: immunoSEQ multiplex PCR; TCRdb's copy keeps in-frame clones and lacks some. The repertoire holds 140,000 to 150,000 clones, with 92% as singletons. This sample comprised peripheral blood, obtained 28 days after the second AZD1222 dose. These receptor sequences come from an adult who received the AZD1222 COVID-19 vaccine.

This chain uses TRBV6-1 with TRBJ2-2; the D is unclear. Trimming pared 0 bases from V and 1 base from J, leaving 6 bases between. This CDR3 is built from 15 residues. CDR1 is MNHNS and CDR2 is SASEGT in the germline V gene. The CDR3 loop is CASSEAWGNTGELFF. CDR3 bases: TGTGCCAGCAGTGAAGCGTGGGGGAACACCGGGGAGCTGTTTTTT.

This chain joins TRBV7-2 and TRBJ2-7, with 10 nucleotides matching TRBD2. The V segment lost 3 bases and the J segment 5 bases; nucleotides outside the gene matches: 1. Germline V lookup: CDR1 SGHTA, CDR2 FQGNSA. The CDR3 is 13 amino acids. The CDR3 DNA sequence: TGTGCCAGCAGCTTTCTAGCGGGAGACGAGCAGTACTTC. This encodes CASSFLAGDEQYF.

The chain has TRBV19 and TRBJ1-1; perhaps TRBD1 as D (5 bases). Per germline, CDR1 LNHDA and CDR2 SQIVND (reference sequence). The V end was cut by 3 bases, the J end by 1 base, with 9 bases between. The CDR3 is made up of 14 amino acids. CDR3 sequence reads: CASSMGRRNTEAFF. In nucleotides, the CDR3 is TGTGCCAGTAGTATGGGACGGAGGAACACTGAAGCTTTCTTT.

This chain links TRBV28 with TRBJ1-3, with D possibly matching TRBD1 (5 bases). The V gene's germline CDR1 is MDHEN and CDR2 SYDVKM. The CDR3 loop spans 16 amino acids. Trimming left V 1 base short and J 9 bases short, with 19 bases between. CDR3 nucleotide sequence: TGTGCCAGCAGTTTATCCTCCCAGGGCCATTGGACCACCATATATTTT. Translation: CASSLSSQGHWTTIYF.

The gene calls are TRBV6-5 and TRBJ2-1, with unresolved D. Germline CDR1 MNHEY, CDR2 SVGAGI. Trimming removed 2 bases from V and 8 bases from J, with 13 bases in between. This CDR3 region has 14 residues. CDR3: CASSYERSSDEQFF. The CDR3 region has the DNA TGTGCCAGCAGTTACGAACGTAGTTCGGATGAGCAGTTCTTC.

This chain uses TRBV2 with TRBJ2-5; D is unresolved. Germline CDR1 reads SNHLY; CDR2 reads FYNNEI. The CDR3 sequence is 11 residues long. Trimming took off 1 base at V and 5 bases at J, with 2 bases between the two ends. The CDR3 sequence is CASSEEETQYF. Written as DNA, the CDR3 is TGTGCCAGCAGTGAAGAGGAGACCCAGTACTTC.

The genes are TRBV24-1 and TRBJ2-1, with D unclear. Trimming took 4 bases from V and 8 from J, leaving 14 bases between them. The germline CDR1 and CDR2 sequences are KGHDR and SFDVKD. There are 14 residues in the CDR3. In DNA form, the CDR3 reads TGTGCCACCAGTGAAACTAATCAAATCCATGAGCAGTTCTTC. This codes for CATSETNQIHEQFF.

The CDR3 region is CASSYRLPVTSGSKNEQYF. As DNA, the CDR3 is TGTGCCAGCAGTTATAGGCTACCGGTAACTAGCGGGAGTAAGAACGAGCAGTACTTC. The chain joins TRBV27 to TRBJ2-7, with 11 bases lining up with TRBD2. Per germline, CDR1 MNHEY and CDR2 SMNVEV (reference sequence). The CDR3 consists of 19 residues. With V trimmed by 4 bases and J by 5 bases, 19 bases remained unmatched.

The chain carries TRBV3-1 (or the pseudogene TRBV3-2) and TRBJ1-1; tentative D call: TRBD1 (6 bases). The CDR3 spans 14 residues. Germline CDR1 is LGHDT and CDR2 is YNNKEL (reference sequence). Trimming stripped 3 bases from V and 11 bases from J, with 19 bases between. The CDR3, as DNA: TGTGCCAGCAGCCATTTAGACAGGCCGTTGCGGGCTTTCTTT. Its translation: CASSHLDRPLRAFF.

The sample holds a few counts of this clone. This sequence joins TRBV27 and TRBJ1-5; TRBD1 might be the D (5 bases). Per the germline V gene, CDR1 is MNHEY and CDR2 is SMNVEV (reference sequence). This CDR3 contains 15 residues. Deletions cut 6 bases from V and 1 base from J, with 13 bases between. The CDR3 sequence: CASSWTGGSNQPQHF. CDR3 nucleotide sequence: TGTGCCAGCAGCTGGACGGGGGGGAGCAATCAGCCCCAGCATTTT.

CDR3 loop: CASSPGLAGGAETQYF. CDR3 nucleotides: TGTGCCAGCTCCCCGGGACTAGCGGGAGGGGCAGAGACCCAGTACTTC. This chain connects TRBV9 to TRBJ2-5, with 16 positions matching TRBD2. Trimming cost V 7 bases and J 4 bases; bases outside gene matches: 7. Germline V gene lookup returns CDR1 SGDLS and CDR2 YYNGEE. The length of the CDR3 is 16 residues.

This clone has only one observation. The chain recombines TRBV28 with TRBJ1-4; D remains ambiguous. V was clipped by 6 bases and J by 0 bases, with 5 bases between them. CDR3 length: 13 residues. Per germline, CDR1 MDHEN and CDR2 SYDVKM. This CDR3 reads CASRGATNEKLFF. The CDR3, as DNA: TGTGCCAGCAGGGGTGCAACTAATGAAAAACTGTTTTTT.

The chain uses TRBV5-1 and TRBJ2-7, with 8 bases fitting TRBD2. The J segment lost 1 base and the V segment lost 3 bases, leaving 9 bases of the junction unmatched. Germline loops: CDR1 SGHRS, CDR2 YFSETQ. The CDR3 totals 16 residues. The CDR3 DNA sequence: TGCGCCAGCAGCTACCTGAGCGGGAGCCAATCCTACGAGCAGTACTTC. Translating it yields CASSYLSGSQSYEQYF.

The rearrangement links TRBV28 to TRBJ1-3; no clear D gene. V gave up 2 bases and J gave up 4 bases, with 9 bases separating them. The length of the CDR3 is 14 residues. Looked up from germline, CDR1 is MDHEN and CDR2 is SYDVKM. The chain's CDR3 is CASSLGRFGNTIYF. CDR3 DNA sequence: TGTGCCAGCAGTTTAGGCAGATTCGGAAACACCATATATTTT.

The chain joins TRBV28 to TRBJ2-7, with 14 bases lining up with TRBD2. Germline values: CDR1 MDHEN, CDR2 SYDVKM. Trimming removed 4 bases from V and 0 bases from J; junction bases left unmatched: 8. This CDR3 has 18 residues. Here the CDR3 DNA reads TGTGCCAGCAGTTCCCCGGGACTAGCGGGGGCCAGCTCCTACGAGCAGTACTTC. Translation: CASSSPGLAGASSYEQYF.

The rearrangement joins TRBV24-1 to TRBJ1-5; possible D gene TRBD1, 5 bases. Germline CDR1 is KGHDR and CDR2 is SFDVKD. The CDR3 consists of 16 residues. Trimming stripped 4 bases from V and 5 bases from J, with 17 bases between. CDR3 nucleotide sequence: TGTGCCACCAGTGAGGGTGGGACGGGTGGTCATCAGCCCCAGCATTTT. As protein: CATSEGGTGGHQPQHF.

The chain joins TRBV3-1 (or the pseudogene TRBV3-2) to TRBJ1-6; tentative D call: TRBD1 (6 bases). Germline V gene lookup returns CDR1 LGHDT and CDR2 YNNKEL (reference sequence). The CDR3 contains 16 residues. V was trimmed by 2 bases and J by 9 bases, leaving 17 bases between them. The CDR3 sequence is CASSQSSGGQGSPLHF. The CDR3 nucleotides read TGTGCCAGCAGCCAATCGTCGGGGGGCCAGGGTTCACCCCTCCACTTT.